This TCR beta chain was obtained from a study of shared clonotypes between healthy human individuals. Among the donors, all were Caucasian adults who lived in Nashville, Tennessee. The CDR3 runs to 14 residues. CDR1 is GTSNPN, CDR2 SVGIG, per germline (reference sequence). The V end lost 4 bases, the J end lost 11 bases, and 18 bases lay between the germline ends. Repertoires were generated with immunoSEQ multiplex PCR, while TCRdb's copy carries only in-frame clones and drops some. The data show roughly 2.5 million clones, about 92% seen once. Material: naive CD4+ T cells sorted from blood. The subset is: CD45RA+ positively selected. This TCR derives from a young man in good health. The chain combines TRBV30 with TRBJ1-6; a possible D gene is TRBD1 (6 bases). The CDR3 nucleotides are TGTGCCTGGACCGCTGGGCAGGGGATTACACCCCTCCACTTT. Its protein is CAWTAGQGITPLHF.